This TCR beta chain is drawn from a study of blood T cell repertoires in COVID-19. Background on the study: The United States, Italy and Spain provided the acute and convalescent COVID-19 samples. From T cells, B-cell-depleted T cells, or PBMCs came the material, which was cDNA or gDNA.

The CDR3 contains 14 residues. Germline V gene data show CDR1 as MGHRA and CDR2 as YSYEKL. V was clipped by 4 bases and J by 1 base, with 10 bases between them. Authors' methods: Scientists estimated how many nucleated cells there were by amplifying reference gene primers. Assay used: immunoSEQ multiplex PCR; TCRdb lists only in-frame clones, some missing. That table supplies the V and J calls and clone size; D and trimming were determined from the DNA. The sample records roughly 100,000 clones, approximately 86% being singletons. Seattle researchers signed up patients amid active infection and tracked them longitudinally.

The chain is built from TRBV4-1 and TRBJ2-5; D gene ambiguous. The source of this sequence is a man between 45 and 60 years old with COVID-19, enrolled during active disease. Sequenced: peripheral blood. The CDR3 spells CASSPPPPQETQYF. Written as DNA, the CDR3 is TGCGCCAGCAGCCCCCCCCCTCCCCAAGAGACCCAGTACTTC.